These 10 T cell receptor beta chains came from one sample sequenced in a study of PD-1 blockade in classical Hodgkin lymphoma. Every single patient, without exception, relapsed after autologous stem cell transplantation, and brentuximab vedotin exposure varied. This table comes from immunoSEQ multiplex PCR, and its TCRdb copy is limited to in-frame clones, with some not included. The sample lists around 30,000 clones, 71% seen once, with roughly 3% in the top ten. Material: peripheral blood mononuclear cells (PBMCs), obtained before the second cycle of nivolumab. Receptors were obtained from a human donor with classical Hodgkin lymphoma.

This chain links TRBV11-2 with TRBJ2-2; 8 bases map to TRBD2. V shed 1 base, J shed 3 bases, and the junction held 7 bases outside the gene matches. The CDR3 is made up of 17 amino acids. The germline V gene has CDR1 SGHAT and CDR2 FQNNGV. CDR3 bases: TGTGCCAGCAGCTTAGGGACTAGCTGGTACGACACCGGGGAGCTGTTTTTT. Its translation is CASSLGTSWYDTGELFF.

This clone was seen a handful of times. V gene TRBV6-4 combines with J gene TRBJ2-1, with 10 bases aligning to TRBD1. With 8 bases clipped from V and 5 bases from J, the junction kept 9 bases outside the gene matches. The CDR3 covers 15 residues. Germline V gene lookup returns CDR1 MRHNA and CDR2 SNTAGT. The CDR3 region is CASRGRGQGDNEQFF. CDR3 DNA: TGTGCCAGCCGGGGGCGAGGACAGGGGGACAATGAGCAGTTCTTC.

The CDR3, as DNA: TGTGCCAGCAGCTTAGGAGGACAGGGAGTTTCGAACCTCCACTTT. Its translation is CASSLGGQGVSNLHF. The chain joins TRBV13 to TRBJ1-6; 8 nucleotides agree with TRBD1. Germline CDR1 is PRHDT and CDR2 is FYEKMQ (reference sequence). After removal of 0 bases from V and 15 bases from J, the junction contained 10 bases not matched to a gene. CDR3 length: 15 amino acids.

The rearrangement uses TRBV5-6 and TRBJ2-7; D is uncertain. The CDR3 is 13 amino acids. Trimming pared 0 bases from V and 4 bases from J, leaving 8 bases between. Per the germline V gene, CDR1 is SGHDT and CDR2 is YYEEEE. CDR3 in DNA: TGTGCCAGCAGCTTGGGCCCCACATACGAGCAGTACTTC. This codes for CASSLGPTYEQYF.

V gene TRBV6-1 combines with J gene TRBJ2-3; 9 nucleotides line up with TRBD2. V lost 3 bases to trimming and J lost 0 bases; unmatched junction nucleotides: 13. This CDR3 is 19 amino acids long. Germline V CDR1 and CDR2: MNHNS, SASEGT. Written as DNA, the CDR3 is TGTGCCAGCAGTGACCTTCTAGCGGGGAGTAGTGCTAGCACAGATACGCAGTATTTT. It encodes CASSDLLAGSSASTDTQYF.

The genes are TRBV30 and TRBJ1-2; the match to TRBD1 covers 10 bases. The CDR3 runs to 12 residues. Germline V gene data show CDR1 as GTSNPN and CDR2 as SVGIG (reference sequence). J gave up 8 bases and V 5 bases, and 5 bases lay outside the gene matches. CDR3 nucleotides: TGTGCCTGGCCCGGGACAGGGGACGGCTACACCTTC. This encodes CAWPGTGDGYTF.

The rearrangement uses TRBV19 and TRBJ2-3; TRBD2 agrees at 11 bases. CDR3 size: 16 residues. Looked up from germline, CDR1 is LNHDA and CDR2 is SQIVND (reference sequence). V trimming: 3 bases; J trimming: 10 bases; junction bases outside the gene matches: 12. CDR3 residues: CASSISQGLAVGAQYF. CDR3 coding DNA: TGTGCCAGTAGTATTAGTCAGGGACTAGCGGTTGGTGCGCAGTATTTT.

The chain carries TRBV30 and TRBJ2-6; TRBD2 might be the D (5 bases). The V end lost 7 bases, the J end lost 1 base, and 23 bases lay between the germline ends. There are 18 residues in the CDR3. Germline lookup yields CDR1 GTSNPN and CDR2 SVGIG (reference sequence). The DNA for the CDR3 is TGTGCCTCCGAAGGTGAGGGCTCTCCTACATCTGGGGCCAACGTCCTGACTTTC. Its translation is CASEGEGSPTSGANVLTF.

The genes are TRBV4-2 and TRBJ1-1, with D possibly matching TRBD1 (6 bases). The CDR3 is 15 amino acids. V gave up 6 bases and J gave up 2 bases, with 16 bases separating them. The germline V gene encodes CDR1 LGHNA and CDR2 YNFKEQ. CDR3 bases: TGTGCCAGCAGGCCGATGAACGGGGGCAACACTGAAGCTTTCTTT. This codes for CASRPMNGGNTEAFF.

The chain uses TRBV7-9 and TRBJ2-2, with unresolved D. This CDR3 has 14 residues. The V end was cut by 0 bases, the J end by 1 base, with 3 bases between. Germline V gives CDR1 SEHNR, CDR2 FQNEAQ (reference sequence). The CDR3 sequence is CASSLALNTGELFF. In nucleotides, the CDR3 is TGTGCCAGCAGCTTAGCTCTGAACACCGGGGAGCTGTTTTTT.